This T cell receptor beta chain was captured by sequencing in a study of a mutant IDH1 vaccine in newly diagnosed glioma. About the research overall: Onset of vaccination occurred 4-6 weeks following radiotherapy alone, or with temozolomide cycles. Patients were pretreated with radiotherapy, temozolomide, or both, mostly both. Treated patients, 62.5% male and around 40% female, averaged roughly 40 years of age. Findings and caveats of the study: Immune responses induced by vaccination arose in 90% to 95% of the patients.

About this clone: Its target is not known.

Germline-derived CDR1 and CDR2 are MNHNY and SVGAGI (reference sequence). The V gene end was trimmed by 6 bases and the J gene end by 1 base; junction bases not matched to a gene: 6. This CDR3 has 15 residues. Time point meaning: week 11, during vaccination. Every vaccination contained 300 ug of the mutant IDH1 20-mer peptide and was paired with topical imiquimod. TCRdb keeps only in-frame clones here, not all; method: immunoSEQ multiplex PCR. This table has 30,000 to 45,000 clones, about 80% appearing once. The chain uses TRBV6-6 and TRBJ2-7, with 10 bases identical to TRBD2. The sequence was obtained from a woman between 25 and 40 years old with glioma. Some clones in this sample may be carry-over from other donors' samples. The sample in question was peripheral blood mononuclear cells (PBMCs), obtained from a glioma patient whose treatment included an IDH1 peptide vaccine. CDR3 in amino acids: CASRQGLAASYEQYF. The DNA of the CDR3 is TGTGCCAGCAGACAAGGACTAGCGGCTTCCTACGAGCAGTACTTC.